This entry lists 28 T cell receptor beta chains sequenced from one sample in a study of T-cell memory formation after mild COVID-19. TCRdb itself ran the 5' RACE reads through MiXCR, one entry per CDR3 protein. The table records 11,000 to 15,000 distinct CDR3 sequences, around 20% of them present only once. Input material: PBMCs or a T cell subset sorted from them (not recorded which). These receptors were obtained from an adult woman who had mild COVID-19 (a few samples of this study predate the infection). Cell type and time point are not known.

The V gene is TRBV7-3, the J gene TRBJ2-1; D ambiguous. V was clipped by 4 bases and J by 9 bases, with 10 bases between them. The V gene's germline CDR1 is SGHTA and CDR2 FQGTGA. This CDR3 is built from 12 residues. CDR3 amino acids: CASSSPEGEQFF. The CDR3 DNA is TGTGCCAGCAGCTCTCCCGAAGGTGAGCAGTTCTTC. Together with reference TRBV7-3 and TRBJ2-1, the CDR3 gives the full variable domain: GAGVSQTPSNKVTEKGKYVELRCDPISGHTALYWYRQSLGQGPEFLIYFQGTGAADDSGLPNDRFFAVRPEGSVSTLKIQRTERGDSAVYLCASSSPEGEQFFGPGTRLTVL.

This clonotype has at least ten counts. The chain carries TRBV11-1 and TRBJ2-5, with a tentative D call TRBD2 (5 bases). Between the trimmed V and J ends, which lost 2 bases and 5 bases, there was a span of 12 bases. There are 14 residues in the CDR3. Looked up from germline, CDR1 is SGHAT and CDR2 is FQDESV (reference sequence). This CDR3 is CASSLPGSGETQYF. The CDR3 DNA reads TGTGCCAGCAGCTTACCGGGGTCGGGGGAGACCCAGTACTTC.

This clonotype was detected ten times or more. The J gene is TRBJ2-3, the V gene TRBV6-6; 7 bases line up with TRBD2. V lost 6 bases to trimming and J lost 6 bases; unmatched junction nucleotides: 6. From germline, CDR1 is MNHNY and CDR2 SVGAGI (reference sequence). The CDR3 has 13 amino acids. The CDR3 protein is CASSLWGGDTQYF. In DNA, the CDR3 is TGTGCCAGCAGCCTGTGGGGGGGTGATACGCAGTATTTT.

The chain joins TRBV7-9 to TRBJ2-3, with 9 bases aligning to TRBD2. CDR3 length: 17 residues. CDR1 and CDR2 (germline): SEHNR, FQNEAQ (reference sequence). The ends lost 3 bases at V and 3 bases at J; junction bases unmatched: 10. The CDR3 DNA reads TGTGCCAGCAGCTTGGGGAGTAGCGGGAGTAGGACAGATACGCAGTATTTT. As protein: CASSLGSSGSRTDTQYF.

This clonotype appeared many times. V and J are TRBV9 and TRBJ2-1; possibly TRBD2 for D (6 bases). Trimming cost V 3 bases and J 15 bases, with 16 bases left between them. CDR3 size: 12 residues. Germline CDR1 and CDR2: SGDLS and YYNGEE. The CDR3 bases are TGTGCCAGCAGCGGACCGGGACTTTTAGTGTTCTTC. This translates into CASSGPGLLVFF. Together with reference TRBV9 and TRBJ2-1, the CDR3 gives the full variable domain: DSGVTQTPKHLITATGQRVTLRCSPRSGDLSVYWYQQSLDQGLQFLIQYYNGEERAKGNILERFSAQQFPDLHSELNLSSLELGDSALYFCASSGPGLLVFFGPGTRLTVL.

This clonotype occurred many times. The chain links TRBV5-1 to TRBJ2-5; D ambiguous. Germline CDR1 reads SGHRS; CDR2 reads YFSETQ. The CDR3 length is 11 residues. Trimming removed 1 base at V and 8 bases at J, with 6 bases between. The CDR3, as DNA: TGCGCCAGCAGCTTGACGGACACCCAGTACTTC. It encodes CASSLTDTQYF.

This clonotype was recorded a few times. This chain joins TRBV5-4 and TRBJ1-3; no firm D call. CDR3 length equals 15 residues. Looked up from germline, CDR1 is SGHNT and CDR2 is YYREEE (reference sequence). V gave up 2 bases and J gave up 0 bases, with 9 bases separating them. The CDR3 here is CASSFTQFSGNTIYF. The CDR3 nucleotides read TGTGCCAGCAGCTTTACCCAGTTCTCTGGAAACACCATATATTTT.

The rearrangement uses TRBV2 and TRBJ2-1, with D uncertain. CDR1 SNHLY and CDR2 FYNNEI come from the germline V gene. This CDR3 has 14 amino acids. The V end lost 6 bases, the J end lost 6 bases, and 15 bases lay between the germline ends. Written as DNA, the CDR3 is TGTGCCAGCAGCGTGGATGGCAGAAGCAATGAGCAGTTCTTC. It yields the protein CASSVDGRSNEQFF.

The chain recombines TRBV5-6 with TRBJ2-3; no clear D gene. The CDR3 extends over 16 amino acids. The ends were cut back, 4 bases at V and 0 bases at J, with 15 bases in the middle. Germline CDR1 SGHDT, CDR2 YYEEEE. The CDR3 here is CASSRYDRASTDTQYF. The CDR3 DNA follows: TGTGCCAGCAGCCGGTACGACCGCGCTAGCACAGATACGCAGTATTTT.

The rearrangement uses TRBV7-6 and TRBJ1-5; no clear D gene. This CDR3 region has 14 residues. Trimming took 5 bases from V and 9 from J, leaving 17 bases between them. Germline CDR1 and CDR2: SGHVS and FNYEAQ. CDR3 region: CASSPAPGKGPQHF. The DNA for the CDR3 is TGTGCCAGCAGCCCAGCCCCGGGAAAGGGGCCCCAGCATTTT.

The sample holds many counts of this clonotype. The genes are TRBV20-1 and TRBJ2-1; weak D call: TRBD2 (6 bases). Trimming shortened V by 8 bases and J by 2 bases, and 19 bases separated the two germline ends. The CDR3 loop spans 15 amino acids. Germline V gene lookup returns CDR1 DFQATT and CDR2 SNEGSKA (reference sequence). The CDR3 loop reads CSTVAAGLPYNEQFF. The DNA for the CDR3 is TGCAGTACTGTCGCTGCGGGACTCCCCTACAATGAGCAGTTCTTC.

The sample holds many counts of this clonotype. V gene TRBV29-1 combines with J gene TRBJ1-4; the D is unclear. Germline lookup yields CDR1 SQVTM and CDR2 ANQGSEA. The CDR3 extends over 13 amino acids. The V and J ends lost 3 bases and 7 bases respectively, with 12 bases between them. The CDR3 spells CSVDGGLGEKLFF. CDR3 DNA sequence: TGCAGCGTTGACGGTGGCTTGGGTGAAAAACTGTTTTTT.

This clonotype was seen at least ten times. V gene TRBV29-1 combines with J gene TRBJ2-7, with D maybe TRBD2 (5 bases). CDR1 is SQVTM, CDR2 ANQGSEA, per germline. V lost 4 bases and J lost 7, with 20 bases in between. The CDR3 totals 14 residues. CDR3 sequence reads: CSVVEVLPRDEQYF. The CDR3 bases are TGCAGCGTTGTGGAGGTCCTTCCTCGGGATGAGCAGTACTTC.

V gene TRBV29-1 combines with J gene TRBJ2-7, with a weak D call TRBD1 (6 bases). The length of the CDR3 is 13 residues. V lost 5 bases and J lost 3, with 14 bases in between. Looked up from germline, CDR1 is SQVTM and CDR2 is ANQGSEA. The CDR3 here is CSVRAGDSYEQYF. The CDR3 region has the DNA TGCAGCGTTCGAGCAGGGGATAGCTACGAGCAGTACTTC.

The chain joins TRBV27 to TRBJ2-7; 11 bases are shared with TRBD2. The CDR3 contains 17 residues. The V and J ends lost 6 bases and 3 bases, in that order; junction bases with no gene match: 13. Germline V gives CDR1 MNHEY, CDR2 SMNVEV (reference sequence). CDR3 DNA sequence: TGTGCCAGCAGCCAAAAGTCTCTGGGACTAGCGGACTACGAGCAGTACTTC. This encodes CASSQKSLGLADYEQYF.

The chain recombines TRBV7-9 with TRBJ2-5; D is unclear. Per the germline V gene, CDR1 is SEHNR and CDR2 is FQNEAQ (reference sequence). Deletions cut 6 bases from V and 2 bases from J, with 4 bases between. This CDR3 has 11 residues. CDR3 region: CASRLQETQYF. In nucleotides, the CDR3 is TGTGCCAGCAGGCTGCAAGAGACCCAGTACTTC.

This rearrangement joins TRBV4-2 to TRBJ2-7; 8 bases match TRBD1. Germline V gene lookup returns CDR1 LGHNA and CDR2 YNFKEQ. The CDR3 consists of 15 residues. J lost 1 base, V lost 4 bases, and 6 bases had no gene match. The CDR3 here is CASSLGQGVSYEQYF. Written as DNA, the CDR3 is TGTGCCAGCAGCCTCGGACAGGGAGTTTCCTACGAGCAGTACTTC.

This clonotype was seen ten or more times. The chain joins TRBV6-6 to TRBJ1-1, with 8 bases identical to TRBD1. Germline-derived CDR1 and CDR2 are MNHNY and SVGAGI (reference sequence). This CDR3 contains 16 residues. The V and J ends lost 5 bases and 1 base, in that order; junction bases with no gene match: 9. CDR3 in DNA: TGTGCCAGCAGTATCAGGACAGGGCTTCAGAACACTGAAGCTTTCTTT. It translates to CASSIRTGLQNTEAFF.

The chain links TRBV5-6 to TRBJ2-3; 13 bases agree with TRBD2. Germline CDR1 SGHDT, CDR2 YYEEEE. The ends lost 3 bases at V and 5 bases at J; junction bases unmatched: 6. The CDR3 length is 16 residues. Here the CDR3 reads CASSWTGLAGRDTQYF. The CDR3 DNA reads TGTGCCAGCAGCTGGACGGGACTAGCGGGAAGAGATACGCAGTATTTT.

This clonotype occurred many times. This chain joins TRBV7-9 and TRBJ1-5; D not resolved. V dropped 3 bases and J dropped 6 bases, with 15 bases sitting between them. The CDR3 has 15 residues. The V gene's germline CDR1 is SEHNR and CDR2 FQNEAQ (reference sequence). CDR3 DNA sequence: TGTGCCAGCAGCTTCGCCTCAGGAATCCCTCAGCCCCAGCATTTT. Translated: CASSFASGIPQPQHF.

This chain links TRBV7-2 with TRBJ2-1; the match to TRBD2 covers 9 bases. The J segment lost 5 bases and the V segment lost 5 bases, leaving 7 bases of the junction unmatched. The CDR3 is 15 residues long. Germline assignment: CDR1 SGHTA and CDR2 FQGNSA. The CDR3 DNA sequence: TGTGCCAGCAGCGTTAGCGGGGGAGCGAACAATGAGCAGTTCTTC. Its translation: CASSVSGGANNEQFF.

This clonotype showed up many times. This rearrangement joins TRBV7-2 to TRBJ2-2; D is perhaps TRBD2 (5 bases). In germline, CDR1 is SGHTA, CDR2 FQGNSA. There are 13 residues in the CDR3. V shed 3 bases and J shed 7 bases, with 9 bases lying between them. The CDR3 nucleotides read TGTGCCAGCAGCTTTAGCGTGGACGGGGAGCTGTTTTTT. Translated, it gives CASSFSVDGELFF.

Many counts were recorded for this clonotype. The chain combines TRBV6-2 or TRBV6-3 with TRBJ2-1; the match to TRBD2 covers 8 bases. The CDR3 has 15 amino acids. Germline assignment: CDR1 MNHEY and CDR2 SVGEGT. Unmatched junction bases numbered 7, after V lost 2 bases and J lost 7 bases. As DNA, the CDR3 is TGTGCCAGCAGTTACGCGACGGGAGGGGTGAATGAGCAGTTCTTC. Protein product: CASSYATGGVNEQFF.

The table lists this clonotype with many counts. CDR3 coding DNA: TGCGCCAGCAGCTTGGAGACAGGGGTTGGGACAGATACGCAGTATTTT. It yields the protein CASSLETGVGTDTQYF. V is TRBV5-1 and J is TRBJ2-3; 8 bases fit TRBD1. The germline V gene encodes CDR1 SGHRS and CDR2 YFSETQ. The CDR3 has 16 residues. Trimming removed 0 bases from V and 3 bases from J; junction bases left unmatched: 6.

This clonotype was recorded only once. The chain employs TRBV5-1 and TRBJ2-7; 12 bases fit TRBD2. Trimming removed 5 bases from V and 7 bases from J; junction bases left unmatched: 7. CDR1 SGHRS and CDR2 YFSETQ come from the germline V gene. The CDR3 covers 14 residues. Written as DNA, the CDR3 is TGCGCCAGCAGGAGGACTAGCGGGGCTCAGGAGCAGTACTTC. This gives the protein CASRRTSGAQEQYF.

This clonotype was observed many times. This chain links TRBV18 with TRBJ2-1; perhaps TRBD1 as D (5 bases). This CDR3 is 14 amino acids long. V dropped 5 bases and J dropped 8 bases, with 16 bases sitting between them. Germline CDR1 is KGHSH and CDR2 is LQKENI. CDR3 in amino acids: CASSNLGPGDEQFF. CDR3 nucleotides: TGTGCCAGCTCAAACCTGGGGCCTGGGGATGAGCAGTTCTTC. Looking up the rest from reference TRBV18 and TRBJ2-1 gives the full variable domain: NAGVMQNPRHLVRRRGQEARLRCSPMKGHSHVYWYRQLPEEGLKFMVYLQKENIIDESGMPKERFSAEFPKEGPSILRIQQVVRGDSAAYFCASSNLGPGDEQFFGPGTRLTVL.

This clonotype is deemed medium-sized (0.01 to 0.1%). This sequence joins TRBV15 and TRBJ1-2, with no clear D. The CDR3 runs to 15 residues. CDR1 LNHNV and CDR2 YYDKDF come from the germline V gene (reference sequence). With 0 bases removed from V and 5 bases from J, the gap between germline ends came to 13 bases. Written as DNA, the CDR3 is TGTGCCACCAGCAGAGATACGGCGGAGATGTATGGCTACACCTTC. It specifies CATSRDTAEMYGYTF.

This clonotype was recorded at least ten times. The V gene is TRBV24-1, the J gene TRBJ2-3; D is possibly TRBD2 (5 bases). The length of the CDR3 is 14 residues. CDR1 is KGHDR and CDR2 is SFDVKD in the germline V gene. V was shortened by 1 base and J by 3 bases, with 7 bases between the two germline ends. The chain's CDR3 is CATSDLSGTDTQYF. For the CDR3, the DNA is TGTGCCACCAGTGATTTATCGGGAACAGATACGCAGTATTTT.